One and the same sample provided the 8 T cell receptor beta chains below, sequenced in a study of T cell repertoires in cytomegalovirus infection. No antigen has been identified for these receptors. In TCRdb, the reads were re-called with MiXCR into one record per CDR3 protein. The repertoire consists of fewer than 1,000,000 distinct CDR3 sequences, with approximately 30% occurring once and the leading ten covering around 15%. The source was cultured CD8+ T cells from PBMCs, collected from culture after CMV antigen stimulation. The source of these receptors is a human donor in good health (CMV status not recorded). Some clones in this sample may be carry-over from other donors' samples.

Details on this clonotype: Compared with germline, one end of the junction differs, possibly owing to a read error. The chain is built from TRBV12-3 or TRBV12-4 and TRBJ2-1; 14 bases align to TRBD2. CDR3 size: 20 residues. The CDR3 loop reads CVSSHNPGLAGEPVRLKQFF. The CDR3 DNA sequence: TGTGTCAGCAGTCACAATCCGGGACTAGCGGGGGAGCCCGTAAGGCTTAAGCAGTTCTTC.

V and J are TRBV9 and TRBJ2-3; 12 bases fit TRBD2. Looked up from germline, CDR1 is SGDLS and CDR2 is YYNGEE. V lost 5 bases to trimming and J lost 2 bases; unmatched junction nucleotides: 6. The length of the CDR3 is 16 residues. The CDR3 spells CASRAPSGGATDTQYF. DNA for the CDR3: TGTGCCAGCAGGGCCCCTAGCGGGGGGGCCACAGATACGCAGTATTTT. The full variable domain, its missing parts supplied by reference TRBV9 and TRBJ2-3, is DSGVTQTPKHLITATGQRVTLRCSPRSGDLSVYWYQQSLDQGLQFLIQYYNGEERAKGNILERFSAQQFPDLHSELNLSSLELGDSALYFCASRAPSGGATDTQYFGPGTRLTVL.

The chain joins TRBV5-4 to TRBJ1-2; no firm D call. The CDR3 has 12 amino acids. In germline, CDR1 is SGHNT, CDR2 YYREEE (reference sequence). The V end lost 4 bases, the J end lost 8 bases, and 12 bases lay between the germline ends. The DNA for the CDR3 is TGTGCCAGCAGCCCGACGGGGAGGGGCTACACCTTC. Its protein is CASSPTGRGYTF.

This chain connects TRBV20-1 to TRBJ2-3; D is undetermined. Trimming cost V 3 bases and J 0 bases, with 16 bases left between them. The germline CDR1 and CDR2 sequences are DFQATT and SNEGSKA (reference sequence). The CDR3 loop spans 16 amino acids. The CDR3 DNA reads as TGCAGTGCTAGGGACCGACACTTCCCTAGCACAGATACGCAGTATTTT. Amino acid sequence: CSARDRHFPSTDTQYF.

This clonotype was recorded once. J is TRBJ1-1 and V is TRBV7-9; D is unclear. Germline-derived CDR1 and CDR2 are SEHNR and FQNEAQ (reference sequence). Trimming pared 2 bases from V and 5 bases from J, leaving 9 bases between. This CDR3 region has 13 residues. The CDR3 nucleotides are TGTGCCAGCAGCTTACCGGGAATGACTGAAGCTTTCTTT. This gives the protein CASSLPGMTEAFF.

This chain joins TRBV24-1 and TRBJ2-2; 9 positions agree with TRBD1. CDR1 is KGHDR, CDR2 SFDVKD, per germline. The CDR3 sequence is 17 residues long. Trimming took 2 bases from V and 0 from J; bases not matched to a gene: 3. Here the CDR3 DNA reads TGTGCCACCAGTGATTACAGACAGGGGGCGAACACCGGGGAGCTGTTTTTT. Protein product: CATSDYRQGANTGELFF.

This chain uses TRBV11-3 with TRBJ1-2; 9 nucleotides align to TRBD1. J was trimmed by 5 bases and V by 5 bases; bases with no gene match: 15. Germline assignment: CDR1 SGHNT and CDR2 YENEEA. The CDR3 length is 17 residues. This CDR3 is CASSARGDRALWYGYTF. CDR3 in DNA: TGTGCCAGCAGCGCCCGGGGGGACAGGGCCTTATGGTATGGCTACACCTTC. Full variable domain (rest looked up from reference TRBV11-3 and TRBJ1-2): EAGVVQSPRYKIIEKKQPVAFWCNPISGHNTLYWYLQNLGQGPELLIRYENEEAVDDSQLPKDRFSAERLKGVDSTLKIQPAELGDSAVYLCASSARGDRALWYGYTFGSGTRLTVV.

The chain employs TRBV6-2 or TRBV6-3 and TRBJ1-5; 9 bases are a match to TRBD1. Germline V lookup: CDR1 MNHEY, CDR2 SVGEGT. CDR3 length: 18 amino acids. Germline trimming cut 4 bases from V and 3 bases from J; bases unmatched to any gene: 13. The CDR3: CASSFHGTGLILNQPQHF. CDR3 coding DNA: TGTGCCAGCAGTTTCCACGGGACAGGGTTAATACTCAATCAGCCCCAGCATTTT.